This entry is about one T cell receptor (beta chain). The antigen it binds to is not known. Base qualities are not at hand, and no much larger clone is one base apart. In a few donor pairs, further sequencing was done on unstimulated CD8+ naive, CD4+ memory, CD8+ TEMRA, CD4+ naive and CD8+ effector memory subsets. Sorted unstimulated T cells and proliferating T cells recovered from mixed lymphocyte reactions underwent TCRbeta CDR3 sequencing. Fresh whole blood from ten HLA-typed healthy donors served as the source for isolating PBMCs. This entry is derived from a study of siplizumab effects on memory and regulatory T cells (dated by TCRdb to about 2019). About the study as a whole: The study looked at the effect of siplizumab, an anti-CD2 antibody, on alloreactive T-cell subsets in allogeneic mixed lymphocyte reactions made from human PBMCs. Overall study outcomes, separate from this receptor: Greater diversity appeared to be present in unstimulated naive T cells than in memory T cells, and a substantial contribution to the alloresponse seemed to be made by naive cells. About 75-96% of proliferating CD4+ or CD8+ clones could not be given a naive or memory phenotype. Sequences below about 10^-5 frequency were poorly captured, so only a minor fraction of alloreactive clones could be mapped to unstimulated subsets. The cumulative frequency of alloreactive sequences traceable to unstimulated CD4+ memory T cells was significantly reduced by siplizumab. The suppressive function of proliferating Tregs from siplizumab cultures was not functionally confirmed. Among mappable alloreactive CD4+ clones, an average Treg-derived fraction of roughly 69% was observed with siplizumab, compared with roughly 28% in control reactions.

The method behind the library was the immunoSEQ multiplex PCR assay. The deep sequencing platform assayed about 90,000 TCR templates per sample. Genomic DNA extracted from sorted T cells was used for TCRbeta CDR3 sequencing. Concerning the study's data processing: The R programming language was used for the clonal analysis of the TCRbeta CDR3 data. Comparing unstimulated samples against CFSE-low samples taken after the reaction was how alloreactive CD4+ and CD8+ clones were defined. Regulatory or non-regulatory origin was assigned to alloreactive CD4+ clones by matching of sequences to sorted unstimulated Treg and non-Treg repertoires. Sourced from immuneACCESS, this table was stored by TCRdb with only in-frame sequences that have V and J called. A share of the clones is absent; for the studies checked, an unresolved V gene accounts for under half, and the remainder has no known explanation. V, J and clone size reflect that table, while D and trimming were determined from the DNA. The sample has tens of thousands of clones on record, around 95% of them singletons. The ten largest clones take up around 0.029% of the sample.

As encoded in the germline V gene, CDR1 is KGHSH while CDR2 is LQKENI. The V and J ends are trimmed by 3 bases and 1 base, leaving 9 bases between them. Measured from the cysteine to the phenylalanine, the CDR3 is 14 residues long. The DNA shown is the 42-base CDR3, in frame from base 1. This chain is built from TRBV18 and TRBJ1-1; the D gene is perhaps TRBD1, on 5 matching bases. The TCR comes from a human donor in good health. Input material: naive CD4+ T cells sorted from blood. In light of the paper, this sample's cell subset or site label describes: unstimulated naive T cells. The nucleotide sequence reads as follows: TGTGCCAGCTCACCTGGGACCGAGAACACTGAAGCTTTCTTT. It encodes CASSPGTENTEAFF.